This T cell receptor beta chain was found in a study of cytomegalovirus exposure and HLA in healthy donors. This clone was counted between two and nine times. Its antigen is as yet unknown. V was pared by 6 bases and J by 1 base, with 7 bases of the junction left unmatched. The germline V gene has CDR1 SGHTA and CDR2 FQGTGA. This CDR3 is built from 15 residues. General study points: The likely explanation for a cluster of highly shared sequence variants was sequencing artifact.

A multiplex PCR was run with 60 Vbeta primers and 13 Jbeta primers. TCRdb keeps only in-frame clones here, not all; method: immunoSEQ multiplex PCR. Here the sample spans 98,000 or so clones, about a tenth being singletons. The chain uses TRBV7-3 and TRBJ2-5; 8 bases align to TRBD2. The source of this sequence is a man between 35 and 55 years old in good health and CMV-seropositive. Sample: PBMCs. The CDR3 coding sequence is TGTGCCAGCAGATTGAGCGGACTAGCCCAAGAGACCCAGTACTTC. This gives the protein CASRLSGLAQETQYF.